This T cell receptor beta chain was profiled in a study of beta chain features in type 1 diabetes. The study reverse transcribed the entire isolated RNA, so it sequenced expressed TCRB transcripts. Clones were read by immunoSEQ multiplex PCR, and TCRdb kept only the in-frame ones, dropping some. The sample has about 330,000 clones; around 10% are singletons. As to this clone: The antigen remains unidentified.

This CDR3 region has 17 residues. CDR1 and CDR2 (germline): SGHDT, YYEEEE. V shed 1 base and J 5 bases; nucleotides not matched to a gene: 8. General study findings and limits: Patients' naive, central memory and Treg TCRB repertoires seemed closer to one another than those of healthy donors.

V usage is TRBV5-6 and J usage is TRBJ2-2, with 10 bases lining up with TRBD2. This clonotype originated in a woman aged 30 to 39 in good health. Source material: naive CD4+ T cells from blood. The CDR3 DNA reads TGTGCCAGCAGCTTGCCCACTAGCGGGGTTGTAACCGGGGAGCTGTTTTTT. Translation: CASSLPTSGVVTGELFF.